A single sample is the source of the 20 T cell receptor beta chains below, sequenced in a study of CD8+CD57+ T cells in acquired aplastic anemia. Patients sequenced had flow cytometry evidence of CD8+CD57+ cell expansion. TCR beta VDJ and CDR3 were profiled, and genomic DNA was the template. TCRdb processed the reads anew with MiXCR; each CDR3 protein has one entry. Of around 500,000 distinct CDR3 sequences detected, 25% to 40% appear once; the ten largest clones hold roughly 0.8%. Material: sorted CD4+, CD8+, or CD8+CD57+ T cells (not recorded which) from PBMCs. The source is a human donor with aplastic anemia.

The J gene is TRBJ2-7, the V gene TRBV20-1; D uncertain. Germline values: CDR1 DFQATT, CDR2 SNEGSKA (reference sequence). The CDR3 contains 16 residues. Trimming cost V 3 bases and J 0 bases, with 18 bases left between them. The CDR3 spells CSARPPTNRGSYEQYF. For the CDR3, the DNA is TGCAGTGCTAGGCCCCCGACGAATCGAGGCTCCTACGAGCAGTACTTC.

This rearrangement joins TRBV20-1 to TRBJ1-2, with D hard to call. Germline V gene lookup returns CDR1 DFQATT and CDR2 SNEGSKA (reference sequence). This CDR3 has 14 amino acids. V was trimmed by 5 bases and J by 2 bases, leaving 15 bases between them. CDR3 nucleotide sequence: TGCAGTGCTGGTCTAGCGGGAGGGAACTATGGCTACACCTTC. This sequence encodes CSAGLAGGNYGYTF.

This clonotype was counted at least ten times. The chain recombines TRBV20-1 with TRBJ1-5; weak D call: TRBD1 (6 bases). The CDR3 totals 13 residues. V lost 4 bases to trimming and J lost 5 bases, with 12 bases between them. The V gene's germline CDR1 is DFQATT and CDR2 SNEGSKA (reference sequence). Here the CDR3 DNA reads TGCAGTGCTACCCGGGACAACTATCAGCCCCAGCATTTT. Translated: CSATRDNYQPQHF.

In this sample, this clonotype turned up many times. This chain uses TRBV7-3 with TRBJ1-6; the D is unclear. There are 13 residues in the CDR3. Germline V gene lookup returns CDR1 SGHTA and CDR2 FQGTGA. Trimming shortened V by 6 bases and J by 8 bases, and 11 bases separated the two germline ends. The CDR3 loop reads CASSPMRDSPLHF. Here the CDR3 DNA reads TGTGCCAGCAGTCCAATGCGGGATTCACCCCTCCACTTT. The variable domain in full, completed from reference TRBV7-3 and TRBJ1-6, reads GAGVSQTPSNKVTEKGKYVELRCDPISGHTALYWYRQSLGQGPEFLIYFQGTGAADDSGLPNDRFFAVRPEGSVSTLKIQRTERGDSAVYLCASSPMRDSPLHFGNGTRLTVT.

The rearrangement uses TRBV12-3 or TRBV12-4 and TRBJ2-7, with D hard to call. CDR3 length equals 11 residues. V was pared by 2 bases and J by 6 bases, with 5 bases between. The CDR3, as DNA: TGTGCCAGCAGTTTATATCGCGAGCAGTACTTC. It codes for CASSLYREQYF.

V is TRBV11-1 and J is TRBJ2-3; the D gene is possibly TRBD1 (6 bases). Per germline, CDR1 SGHAT and CDR2 FQDESV (reference sequence). Trimming cost V 1 base and J 4 bases, with 12 bases left between them. This CDR3 contains 15 residues. CDR3 in amino acids: CASSLDREFPDTQYF. DNA for the CDR3: TGTGCCAGCAGCTTAGACAGGGAGTTCCCAGATACGCAGTATTTT.

The rearrangement uses TRBV7-2 and TRBJ1-3; 9 nucleotides match TRBD1. The CDR3 loop spans 14 amino acids. Unmatched junction bases numbered 9, after V lost 11 bases and J lost 4 bases. Germline V lookup: CDR1 SGHTA, CDR2 FQGNSA. CDR3: CAGGPGQGGNTIYF. The CDR3 DNA reads as TGTGCCGGGGGACCGGGACAGGGAGGAAACACCATATATTTT.

For this clonotype: A much bigger clone sits one base away, suggesting this may be a read error. Here the CDR3 DNA reads TGTGCCAGTAGACCGGGACAGGGCGGCACTGAAGCTTTCTTT. It encodes CASRPGQGGTEAFF. The chain combines TRBV19 with TRBJ1-1, with TRBD1 identical over 9 bases. CDR1 and CDR2 (germline): LNHDA, SQIVND (reference sequence). CDR3 length: 14 residues. Losses at the gene ends were 6 bases for V and 4 bases for J; bases not matched to a gene: 6.

The chain recombines TRBV5-6 with TRBJ2-5; D unclear. Trimming took 6 bases from V and 0 from J, leaving 6 bases between them. Germline CDR1 is SGHDT and CDR2 is YYEEEE. This CDR3 is 12 amino acids long. In nucleotides, the CDR3 is TGTGCCAGCAATATCAACCAAGAGACCCAGTACTTC. It specifies CASNINQETQYF.

This rearrangement joins TRBV2 to TRBJ2-7; D tentatively fits TRBD1 or TRBD2 (5 bases each). The V end lost 6 bases, the J end lost 3 bases, and 15 bases lay between the germline ends. The CDR3 is 14 residues long. Germline CDR1 and CDR2: SNHLY and FYNNEI. This CDR3 is CASSLRGGYYEQYF. DNA of the CDR3: TGTGCCAGCAGCCTACGGGGCGGGTACTACGAGCAGTACTTC.

The chain uses TRBV18 and TRBJ1-5; no definite D call. V dropped 3 bases and J dropped 4 bases, with 16 bases sitting between them. Germline CDR1 reads KGHSH; CDR2 reads LQKENI. This CDR3 region has 16 residues. The CDR3 coding sequence is TGTGCCAGCTCACCCCGGGTAGGAGCCCAAAATCAGCCCCAGCATTTT. Translation: CASSPRVGAQNQPQHF.

The J gene is TRBJ2-7, the V gene TRBV10-3; D gene uncertain. This CDR3 has 11 residues. Germline CDR1 is ENHRY and CDR2 is SYGVKD. Deletions cut 2 bases from V and 5 bases from J, with 4 bases between. The CDR3 loop reads CAISEGNEQYF. The CDR3 nucleotides read TGTGCCATCAGTGAGGGGAACGAGCAGTACTTC.

This clonotype appeared a few times. The rearrangement uses TRBV6-1 and TRBJ1-5, with a weak D call TRBD1 (6 bases). Trimming took 6 bases from V and 0 from J, leaving 12 bases between them. CDR3 length: 15 amino acids. Germline CDR1 MNHNS, CDR2 SASEGT. This CDR3 reads CASSWTEDSNQPQHF. The CDR3 DNA sequence: TGTGCCAGCAGCTGGACAGAGGATAGCAATCAGCCCCAGCATTTT.

About this clonotype itself: A much more abundant neighbour one base away suggests this may be a read error. In nucleotides, the CDR3 is TGTGCCAGCAGCTCATGGACCGGGGAGCTGCTTTTT. It codes for CASSSWTGELLF. The V call is TRBV7-8, the J call TRBJ2-2, with a tentative D call TRBD2 (5 bases). This CDR3 is 12 amino acids long. Germline V gene sequence: CDR1 SGHVS, CDR2 FQNEAQ.

The chain is built from TRBV20-1 and TRBJ1-6; the match to TRBD1 covers 10 bases. Germline V gives CDR1 DFQATT, CDR2 SNEGSKA (reference sequence). CDR3 size: 14 residues. Trimming took 5 bases from V and 7 from J; bases not matched to a gene: 5. The CDR3 region is CSALGQGGNSPLHF. The CDR3 DNA reads TGCAGTGCTCTTGGACAGGGGGGGAATTCACCCCTCCACTTT.

The rearrangement uses TRBV19 and TRBJ2-2; 10 bases map to TRBD2. The CDR3 is 21 amino acids. CDR1 is LNHDA and CDR2 is SQIVND in the germline V gene (reference sequence). Trimming took 5 bases from V and 4 from J; bases not matched to a gene: 22. CDR3: CASSPLRLSGRSRLGTGELFF. The CDR3 DNA is TGTGCCAGTAGTCCCCTCCGTCTTAGCGGGAGGTCGAGACTAGGCACCGGGGAGCTGTTTTTT.

This chain uses TRBV29-1 with TRBJ1-1; D is unresolved. The ends were cut back, 0 bases at V and 3 bases at J, with 17 bases in the middle. The CDR3 runs to 16 residues. CDR1 is SQVTM, CDR2 ANQGSEA, per germline. CDR3 sequence reads: CSVEEIQTGRDTEAFF. CDR3 nucleotides: TGCAGCGTTGAAGAAATTCAGACCGGGCGGGACACTGAAGCTTTCTTT.

This clonotype appeared many times. The chain couples TRBV19 to TRBJ2-7, with 7 bases aligning to TRBD1. The CDR3 totals 13 residues. Losses at the gene ends were 6 bases for V and 7 bases for J; bases not matched to a gene: 9. Germline CDR1 and CDR2: LNHDA and SQIVND (reference sequence). CDR3 sequence reads: CASSTGTVFEQYF. DNA of the CDR3: TGTGCCAGTAGCACCGGGACAGTCTTTGAGCAGTACTTC.

This clonotype was seen only a few times. The junction differs from germline at one of its ends, possibly a read error. This chain uses TRBV7-7 with TRBJ2-2; 9 bases align to TRBD2. The germline gives CDR1 SSHAT, CDR2 FNYEAQ (reference sequence). CDR3 length: 18 residues. The CDR3, as DNA: TGTGCTAGCAGCTTAGCGGGGGCAGGGCCCACGAACACCGGGGAGCTGTTTTTT. This gives the protein CASSLAGAGPTNTGELFF.

In this sample, this clonotype turned up many times. CDR3 nucleotides: TGTGCCAGCAGCTTAATGGACAGGGGGCACACCATATATTTT. Its protein product is CASSLMDRGHTIYF. V gene TRBV7-6 combines with J gene TRBJ1-3, with TRBD1 matching over 11 bases. Losses at the gene ends were 2 bases for V and 8 bases for J; bases not matched to a gene: 2. The germline V gene encodes CDR1 SGHVS and CDR2 FNYEAQ. This CDR3 contains 14 residues.